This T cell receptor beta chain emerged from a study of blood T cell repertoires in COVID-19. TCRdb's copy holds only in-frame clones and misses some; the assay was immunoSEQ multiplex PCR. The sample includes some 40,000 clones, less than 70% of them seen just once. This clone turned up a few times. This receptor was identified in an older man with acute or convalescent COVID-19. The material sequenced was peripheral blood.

The CDR3 sequence: CSVEGHKNTEAFF. The DNA for the CDR3 is TGCAGCGTTGAGGGACATAAGAACACTGAAGCTTTCTTT. The chain joins TRBV29-1 to TRBJ1-1; TRBD1 is a possible D gene (6 bases). Germline V gene data show CDR1 as SQVTM and CDR2 as ANQGSEA. The CDR3 loop spans 13 amino acids. V gave up 3 bases and J gave up 1 base, with 9 bases separating them.